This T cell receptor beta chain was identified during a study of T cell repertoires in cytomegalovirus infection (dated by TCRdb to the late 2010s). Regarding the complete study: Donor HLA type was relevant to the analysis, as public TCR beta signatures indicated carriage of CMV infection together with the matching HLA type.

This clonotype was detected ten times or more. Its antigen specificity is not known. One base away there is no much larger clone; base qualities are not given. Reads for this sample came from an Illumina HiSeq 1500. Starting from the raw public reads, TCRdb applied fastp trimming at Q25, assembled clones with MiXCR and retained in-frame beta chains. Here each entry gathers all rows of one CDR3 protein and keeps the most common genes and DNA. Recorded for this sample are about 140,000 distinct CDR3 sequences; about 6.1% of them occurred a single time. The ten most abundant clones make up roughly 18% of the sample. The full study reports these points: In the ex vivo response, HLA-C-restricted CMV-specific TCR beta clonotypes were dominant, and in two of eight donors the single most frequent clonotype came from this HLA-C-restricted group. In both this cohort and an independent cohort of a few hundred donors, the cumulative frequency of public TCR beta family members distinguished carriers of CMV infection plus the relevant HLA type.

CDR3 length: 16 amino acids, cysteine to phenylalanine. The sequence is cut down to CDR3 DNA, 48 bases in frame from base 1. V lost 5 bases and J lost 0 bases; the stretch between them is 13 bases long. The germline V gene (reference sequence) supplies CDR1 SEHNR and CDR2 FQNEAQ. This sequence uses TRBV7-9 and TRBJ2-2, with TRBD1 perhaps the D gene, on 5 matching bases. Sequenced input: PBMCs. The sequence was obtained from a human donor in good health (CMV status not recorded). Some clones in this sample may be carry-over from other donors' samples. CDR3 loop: CASSVYRQTNTGELFF. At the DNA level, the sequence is TGTGCCAGCAGCGTCTACAGGCAAACGAACACCGGGGAGCTGTTTTTT.